Shown below are 30 T cell receptor beta chains from a single sample sequenced in a study of metastatic and nonmetastatic thyroid tumors. Using MiXCR, TCRdb re-called clones from the PCR reads. The sample includes just over 20,000 clones, less than 15% of them seen just once. There were no patients who had received any treatment before thyroid surgery. The sample comprised blood. The receptor source for this set is a male donor with papillary thyroid cancer or a benign thyroid nodule (not recorded which). Some clones in this sample may be carry-over from other donors' samples.

This clone is labeled medium-sized. The rearrangement uses TRBV20-1 and TRBJ2-7, with D unresolved. V dropped 0 bases and J dropped 1 base, with 13 bases sitting between them. The CDR3 loop spans 15 amino acids. Germline loops: CDR1 DFQATT, CDR2 SNEGSKA (reference sequence). The CDR3 nucleotides are TGCAGTGCTAGAGATGGGCAATACCTTTCCTACGAGCAGTACTTC. It is translated as CSARDGQYLSYEQYF.

The table lists this clone with many counts. This may arise from a read error, as a much more abundant clone is one base away. The same CDR3 also results from other DNA sequences found in this sample. This chain links TRBV7-8 with TRBJ2-7; D call uncertain. The germline V gene has CDR1 SGHVS and CDR2 FQNEAQ. This CDR3 is built from 13 residues. The CDR3: CASSLGLVYEQYF. In DNA form, the CDR3 reads TGTGCCAGCAGCTTAGGGTTGGTCTACGAACAGTACTTC. The complete variable domain, with remaining parts taken from reference TRBV7-8 and TRBJ2-7, reads GAGVSQSPRYKVAKRGQDVALRCDPISGHVSLFWYQQALGQGPEFLTYFQNEAQLDKSGLPSDRFFAERPEGSVSTLKIQRTQQEDSAVYLCASSLGLVYEQYFGPGTRLTVT.

This clone was seen at least ten times. This sequence joins TRBV30 and TRBJ1-1; D might be TRBD1 (6 bases). Trimming removed 2 bases from V and 2 bases from J, with 18 bases in between. The CDR3 consists of 16 residues. Per the germline V gene, CDR1 is GTSNPN and CDR2 is SVGIG (reference sequence). The CDR3 reads CAWSPRPAGTNTEAFF. The DNA for the CDR3 is TGTGCCTGGAGTCCTCGGCCTGCAGGGACAAACACTGAAGCTTTCTTT. The full variable domain, its missing parts supplied by reference TRBV30 and TRBJ1-1, is SQTIHQWPATLVQPVGSPLSLECTVEGTSNPNLYWYRQAAGRGLQLLFYSVGIGQISSEVPQNLSASRPQDRQFILSSKKLLLSDSGFYLCAWSPRPAGTNTEAFFGQGTRLTVV.

This clone was detected many times. The chain combines TRBV30 with TRBJ2-5, with 16 bases aligning to TRBD2. V lost 2 bases and J lost 5; bases outside the gene matches: 5. This CDR3 has 16 amino acids. Germline V gene sequence: CDR1 GTSNPN, CDR2 SVGIG (reference sequence). The CDR3 DNA reads as TGTGCCTGGAGTCCCGGGACTAGCGGGAGGGGGGAGACCCAGTACTTC. Translated, it gives CAWSPGTSGRGETQYF.

By frequency in the sample, this clone is medium-sized. V is TRBV6-2 or TRBV6-3 and J is TRBJ1-5; TRBD1 is a possible D gene (6 bases). CDR3 length: 12 residues. Germline loops: CDR1 MNHEY, CDR2 SVGEGT. V was pared by 7 bases and J by 5 bases, with 9 bases between. CDR3 nucleotides: TGTGCCAGCACACAGGGTTATCAGCCCCAGCATTTT. This codes for CASTQGYQPQHF.

This clone was observed at least ten times. The V call is TRBV7-9, the J call TRBJ2-1, with 7 bases aligning to TRBD2. This CDR3 spans 14 amino acids. J was trimmed by 10 bases and V by 6 bases; bases with no gene match: 12. Germline lookup yields CDR1 SEHNR and CDR2 FQNEAQ (reference sequence). The CDR3 DNA follows: TGTGCCAGCAGGCAGGGACTAACCTATATCGAGCAGTTCTTC. This gives the protein CASRQGLTYIEQFF. Looking up the rest from reference TRBV7-9 and TRBJ2-1 gives the full variable domain: DTGVSQNPRHKITKRGQNVTFRCDPISEHNRLYWYRQTLGQGPEFLTYFQNEAQLEKSRLLSDRFSAERPKGSFSTLEIQRTEQGDSAMYLCASRQGLTYIEQFFGPGTRLTVL.

V gene TRBV6-1 combines with J gene TRBJ2-7; 11 positions match TRBD1. The germline gives CDR1 MNHNS, CDR2 SASEGT. This CDR3 has 15 amino acids. Trimming took 4 bases from V and 2 from J; bases not matched to a gene: 4. CDR3 sequence reads: CASSVSGQGAYEQYF. The CDR3 nucleotides are TGTGCCAGCAGTGTCTCGGGACAGGGGGCCTACGAGCAGTACTTC.

There are a few counts of this clone. A much larger clone lies a single base off, so this may be a read error. The V gene is TRBV6-1, the J gene TRBJ2-7; D may be TRBD1 (6 bases). The CDR3 length is 14 residues. V was shortened by 5 bases and J by 5 bases, with 16 bases between the two germline ends. The germline gives CDR1 MNHNS, CDR2 SASEGT. The CDR3 is CASSLRTVLHEQYF. The CDR3 bases are TGTGCCAGCAGTTTGAGGACAGTGCTCCACGAGCAGTACTTC.

This clone has just a few counts. The rearrangement uses TRBV27 and TRBJ1-1; D gene uncertain. V lost 5 bases to trimming and J lost 8 bases, with 9 bases between them. Germline V gene sequence: CDR1 MNHEY, CDR2 SMNVEV (reference sequence). The CDR3 is 11 amino acids. The chain's CDR3 is CASSGNWEAFF. For the CDR3, the DNA is TGTGCCAGCAGTGGGAATTGGGAAGCTTTCTTT.

V is TRBV9 and J is TRBJ1-6; 7 bases agree with TRBD1. After removal of 8 bases from V and 9 bases from J, the junction contained 8 bases not matched to a gene. Germline loops: CDR1 SGDLS, CDR2 YYNGEE. CDR3 length: 13 amino acids. DNA of the CDR3: TGTGCCAGTCAGGGGGTTAGTGGTTCACCCCTCCACTTT. It encodes CASQGVSGSPLHF.

This clone has a handful of counts. The CDR3, as DNA: TGTGCCAGCAGCTCCCTGGGACGCAGCGGCGGGTCCGGCTACACCTTC. Translating gives CASSSLGRSGGSGYTF. The gene calls are TRBV28 and TRBJ1-2; TRBD1 might be the D (5 bases). Germline V gene sequence: CDR1 MDHEN, CDR2 SYDVKM. Trimming removed 6 bases at V and 8 bases at J, with 25 bases between. This CDR3 spans 16 amino acids.

The genes are TRBV6-2 or TRBV6-3 and TRBJ1-2; D remains ambiguous. Trimming shortened V by 0 bases and J by 6 bases, and 8 bases separated the two germline ends. Germline V gene lookup returns CDR1 MNHEY and CDR2 SVGEGT. The CDR3 is 13 residues long. CDR3 amino acids: CASSYSGRDGYTF. As DNA, the CDR3 is TGTGCCAGCAGTTACTCGGGCCGGGATGGCTACACCTTC.

By frequency in the sample, this clone is medium-sized. The genes are TRBV20-1 and TRBJ1-2, with 8 bases identical to TRBD1. The junction had 8 bases not matched to a gene; V was cut back by 1 base and J by 1 base. Germline CDR1 reads DFQATT; CDR2 reads SNEGSKA (reference sequence). CDR3 length: 16 residues. The CDR3 spells CSARAQGTGVNYGYTF. The CDR3 DNA sequence: TGCAGTGCTAGAGCACAGGGGACAGGCGTTAACTATGGCTACACCTTC.

This clone qualifies as medium-sized. This chain links TRBV27 with TRBJ2-1; maybe TRBD2 (5 bases). CDR3 length: 15 residues. The V gene lost 7 bases and the J gene lost 4 bases, with 17 bases spanning the gap. The germline CDR1 and CDR2 sequences are MNHEY and SMNVEV (reference sequence). The CDR3 coding sequence is TGTGCCAGCACCCCTCGACTAACCCCATACAATGAGCAGTTCTTC. Its protein is CASTPRLTPYNEQFF.

The sample holds many counts of this clone. The chain links TRBV19 to TRBJ1-4, with 7 positions matching TRBD1. Per germline, CDR1 LNHDA and CDR2 SQIVND (reference sequence). V dropped 7 bases and J dropped 5; count of bases not matched to a gene: 7. CDR3 length equals 14 residues. The CDR3 sequence: CASTKTGPNEKLFF. DNA of the CDR3: TGTGCCAGTACCAAGACAGGGCCCAATGAAAAACTGTTTTTT.

This clone has at least ten counts. The V gene is TRBV5-6, the J gene TRBJ1-5, with 7 bases lining up with TRBD1. This CDR3 is 15 amino acids long. V shed 4 bases, J shed 2 bases, and the junction held 6 bases outside the gene matches. CDR1 and CDR2 from the germline V gene are SGHDT and YYEEEE. The CDR3 DNA follows: TGTGCCAGCAGCGCGGGACAGATGGGCAATCAGCCCCAGCATTTT. It yields the protein CASSAGQMGNQPQHF.

This clone has only a few counts. The chain has TRBV27 and TRBJ1-6, with 11 bases fitting TRBD1. The length of the CDR3 is 16 residues. Germline CDR1 is MNHEY and CDR2 is SMNVEV (reference sequence). V shed 2 bases and J 9 bases; nucleotides not matched to a gene: 6. The CDR3 bases are TGTGCCAGCAGTTTAAATTTTGGACAGGGGGCTTCACCCCTCCACTTT. Protein sequence: CASSLNFGQGASPLHF.

The chain has TRBV20-1 and TRBJ1-2; D gene uncertain. Trimming shortened V by 0 bases and J by 7 bases, and 12 bases separated the two germline ends. CDR3 length: 13 residues. Germline lookup yields CDR1 DFQATT and CDR2 SNEGSKA (reference sequence). For the CDR3, the DNA is TGCAGTGCTAGAGAAAAAGGGAGGTTTGGCTACACCTTC. As protein: CSAREKGRFGYTF.

The chain has TRBV6-1 and TRBJ1-3; a weak D match, TRBD1 (5 bases). Germline V gives CDR1 MNHNS, CDR2 SASEGT. The CDR3 is 15 amino acids. With 7 bases removed from V and 1 base from J, the gap between germline ends came to 14 bases. The CDR3 protein is CASNGGLLSGNTIYF. Written as DNA, the CDR3 is TGTGCCAGCAACGGGGGACTGCTGTCTGGAAACACCATATATTTT.

Judged by abundance, this clone is medium-sized. V gene TRBV28 combines with J gene TRBJ2-1; TRBD2 matches at 12 bases. Germline CDR1 reads MDHEN; CDR2 reads SYDVKM. This CDR3 is built from 14 residues. V lost 7 bases and J lost 5; bases outside the gene matches: 3. CDR3 region: CASNRLAGDNEQFF. The CDR3 DNA sequence: TGTGCCAGCAATCGACTAGCGGGGGACAATGAGCAGTTCTTC.

This clone has a count of ten or more. This could be a read error, since a much larger clone is one nucleotide away. The chain recombines TRBV19 with TRBJ2-2; D possibly corresponds to TRBD1 (6 bases). Germline assignment: CDR1 LNHDA and CDR2 SQIVND (reference sequence). The CDR3 spans 15 residues. In DNA form, the CDR3 reads TGTGTCAGTAGTAGGGGGTCCACGAACACCGGGGAGCTGTTTTTT. Translated: CVSSRGSTNTGELFF.

This chain connects TRBV6-1 to TRBJ1-5; no clear D. The CDR3 covers 12 residues. CDR1 MNHNS and CDR2 SASEGT come from the germline V gene. The ends were cut back, 2 bases at V and 6 bases at J, with 5 bases in the middle. The CDR3 sequence: CASSEPGQPQHF. The CDR3 region has the DNA TGTGCCAGCAGTGAACCTGGTCAGCCCCAGCATTTT.

This clone was picked up many times. The rearrangement joins TRBV27 to TRBJ2-1; D is unresolved. Trimming left V 0 bases short and J 2 bases short, with 11 bases between. Looked up from germline, CDR1 is MNHEY and CDR2 is SMNVEV (reference sequence). This CDR3 region has 16 residues. The DNA for the CDR3 is TGTGCCAGCAGTTTATCGAGTAACAGCCCCTACAATGAGCAGTTCTTC. Encoded protein: CASSLSSNSPYNEQFF.

In this sample, this clone is medium-sized (0.01 to 0.1%). The gene calls are TRBV6-1 and TRBJ1-1; a possible D gene is TRBD1 (5 bases). Trimming removed 4 bases at V and 4 bases at J, with 16 bases between. CDR1 is MNHNS, CDR2 SASEGT, per germline. The CDR3 loop spans 15 amino acids. This chain's CDR3 is CASSASFRVGTEAFF. The CDR3 bases are TGTGCCAGCAGTGCCTCCTTCAGGGTAGGCACTGAAGCTTTCTTT.

This clone occurred a few times. The chain has TRBV27 and TRBJ2-2, with D unresolved. Germline CDR1 and CDR2: MNHEY and SMNVEV (reference sequence). With 6 bases removed from V and 4 bases from J, the gap between germline ends came to 3 bases. The CDR3 has 11 amino acids. In DNA form, the CDR3 reads TGTGCCAGCAGATTCACCGGGGAGCTGTTTTTT. This sequence encodes CASRFTGELFF.

This clone appeared many times. Other DNA sequences in the sample encode the same CDR3. The gene calls are TRBV20-1 and TRBJ2-1; 9 bases map to TRBD2. This CDR3 has 15 residues. CDR1 DFQATT and CDR2 SNEGSKA come from the germline V gene (reference sequence). J was trimmed by 4 bases and V by 6 bases; bases with no gene match: 10. CDR3 in DNA: TGCAGTGCCGCTCCTAGCGGGGAAGCTTACAATGAGCAGTTCTTC. This codes for CSAAPSGEAYNEQFF.

This clone occurred many times. The genes are TRBV20-1 and TRBJ2-1, with 14 bases identical to TRBD2. This CDR3 spans 18 amino acids. V lost 2 bases, J lost 5 bases, and 11 bases stayed unmatched. Germline CDR1 is DFQATT and CDR2 is SNEGSKA (reference sequence). The DNA of the CDR3 is TGCAGTGCTAGAACCCGCGGGACTAGCGGGAGTACCCACAATGAGCAGTTCTTC. Translation gives CSARTRGTSGSTHNEQFF.

This clone is judged medium-sized. The chain combines TRBV19 with TRBJ2-7, with TRBD1 matching 7 bases. CDR1 is LNHDA, CDR2 SQIVND, per germline (reference sequence). The CDR3 loop spans 15 amino acids. V lost 4 bases, J lost 0 bases, and 6 bases stayed unmatched. The CDR3, as DNA: TGTGCCAGTAGTAGGGACAGACGCCGCTCCTACGAGCAGTACTTC. Translation: CASSRDRRRSYEQYF.

This clone was detected ten times or more. This chain joins TRBV28 and TRBJ1-1; no clear D. Germline CDR1 and CDR2: MDHEN and SYDVKM. Trimming shortened V by 6 bases and J by 7 bases, and 15 bases separated the two germline ends. The CDR3 spans 13 residues. In DNA, the CDR3 is TGTGCCAGCAGCACAACGACGCGACATGAAGCTTTCTTT. Protein sequence: CASSTTTRHEAFF.

The rearrangement uses TRBV19 and TRBJ2-2; weak D call: TRBD1 (7 bases). This CDR3 has 15 amino acids. CDR1 is LNHDA and CDR2 is SQIVND in the germline V gene (reference sequence). The V gene lost 7 bases and the J gene lost 4 bases, with 16 bases spanning the gap. The chain's CDR3 is CASNVGGQSTGELFF. As DNA, the CDR3 is TGTGCCAGTAATGTGGGGGGACAGAGCACCGGGGAGCTGTTTTTT.